This is a list of T cell receptor beta chains from one sample in a study of PD-1 blockade in classical Hodgkin lymphoma. Method: immunoSEQ multiplex PCR; TCRdb's copy keeps in-frame clones and lacks some. Of around 58,000 clones detected, 90% appear once; the ten largest clones hold approximately 9.8%. Sequenced material: peripheral blood mononuclear cells (PBMCs), taken at baseline. These receptors came from a human donor with classical Hodgkin lymphoma. Both conserved end residues are part of each CDR3. Each record gives: clone size, V gene, D gene, J gene, CDR3 protein, CDR3 DNA. A D gene is named only where the DNA matches it firmly. Not every row has a clone size; where given, it reads once, few, many or a size class.

-	TRBV14	-	TRBJ2-1	CASSQPLGDNEQFF	TGTGCCAGCAGCCAACCGTTGGGCGACAATGAGCAGTTCTTC
-	TRBV2	-	TRBJ2-1	CASGGDRSYNEQFF	TGTGCCAGTGGAGGGGACAGATCCTACAATGAGCAGTTCTTC
-	TRBV2	-	TRBJ2-5	CASSDWGAETQYF	TGTGCCAGCAGTGACTGGGGGGCTGAGACCCAGTACTTC
few	TRBV4-2	-	TRBJ2-2	CASSHPEAATGELFF	TGTGCCAGCAGCCATCCCGAAGCCGCCACCGGGGAGCTGTTTTTT
-	TRBV19	TRBD2	TRBJ2-3	CASSIRLAGDSTDTQYF	TGTGCCAGTAGTATCCGACTAGCGGGGGATAGCACAGATACGCAGTATTTT
-	TRBV27	-	TRBJ1-6	CASTPLGWFPNNSPLHF	TGTGCCAGCACCCCCCTTGGGTGGTTCCCCAATAATTCACCCCTCCACTTT
-	TRBV7-6	TRBD1	TRBJ2-5	CASSTYDRGRGEGKETQYF	TGTGCCAGCAGCACATACGACAGGGGGCGAGGTGAGGGGAAAGAGACCCAGTACTTC
-	TRBV28	-	TRBJ2-2	CASRRGATGELFF	TGTGCCAGCCGACGGGGGGCCACGGGGGAGCTGTTTTTT
-	TRBV2	-	TRBJ1-2	CASSEQSNYGYTF	TGTGCCAGCAGTGAACAATCTAACTATGGCTACACCTTC
once	TRBV7-2	-	TRBJ2-5	CASSPYKETQYF	TGTGCCAGCAGCCCCTACAAAGAGACCCAGTACTTC
-	TRBV11-2	-	TRBJ2-5	CASADPGLEETQYF	TGTGCCAGCGCAGACCCGGGTTTGGAAGAGACCCAGTACTTC
-	TRBV28	-	TRBJ2-3	CASSFGLGPSSTDTQYF	TGTGCCAGCAGTTTCGGGCTAGGCCCCTCTAGCACAGATACGCAGTATTTT
medium-sized	TRBV28	-	TRBJ2-7	CASKRGPGPFYEQYF	TGTGCCAGCAAAAGGGGCCCCGGACCTTTCTACGAGCAGTACTTC
once	TRBV6-5	TRBD2	TRBJ2-7	CASSSAGTNNYEQYF	TGTGCCAGCAGCTCAGCCGGGACTAATAACTACGAGCAGTACTTC
-	TRBV18	TRBD2	TRBJ2-1	CASSPQSGTSYNEQFF	TGTGCCAGCTCACCCCAAAGCGGGACCTCCTACAATGAGCAGTTCTTC
-	TRBV5-1	-	TRBJ2-1	CASSLWAGPNNEQFF	TGCGCCAGCAGCTTGTGGGCGGGACCAAACAATGAGCAGTTCTTC
-	TRBV5-1	TRBD1	TRBJ2-7	CASSPNLPGQGLYEQYF	TGCGCCAGCAGCCCCAATTTGCCGGGACAGGGCTTGTACGAGCAGTACTTC
-	TRBV6-1	-	TRBJ2-7	CASRRTETSYEQYF	TGTGCCAGCAGAAGGACAGAGACCTCCTACGAGCAGTACTTC
few	TRBV11-2	TRBD2	TRBJ2-3	CASSLGGSARGGPDTQYF	TGTGCCAGCAGCTTAGGAGGGTCTGCGCGGGGGGGCCCAGATACGCAGTATTTT
-	TRBV7-2	-	TRBJ2-7	CASSNIHRAYYEQYF	TGTGCCAGCAGCAACATTCACAGGGCTTACTACGAGCAGTACTTC
-	TRBV5-6	TRBD2	TRBJ2-7	CASSIGTAPGLASYEQYF	TGTGCCAGCAGCATAGGGACAGCACCGGGACTAGCTTCCTACGAGCAGTACTTC
-	TRBV5-1	-	TRBJ2-5	CASSLNQETQYF	TGCGCCAGCAGCTTGAATCAAGAGACCCAGTACTTC
once	TRBV27	-	TRBJ2-3	CASSWSSRVTDTQYF	TGTGCCAGCAGTTGGTCTAGTAGGGTTACAGATACGCAGTATTTT
-	TRBV10-3	TRBD2	TRBJ2-1	CAISEGGSGSRYNEQFF	TGTGCCATCAGTGAGGGTGGCAGCGGGAGTCGCTACAATGAGCAGTTCTTC
-	TRBV27	TRBD2	TRBJ2-1	CASRGLPSSYNEQFF	TGTGCCAGTAGGGGACTACCTAGCTCCTACAATGAGCAGTTCTTC
-	TRBV9	TRBD2	TRBJ2-1	CASSVGLAGVGSSYNEQFF	TGTGCCAGCAGCGTAGGGTTAGCGGGAGTCGGGAGCTCCTACAATGAGCAGTTCTTC
-	TRBV28	-	TRBJ1-5	CASRVPGNSNQPQHF	TGTGCCAGCAGGGTCCCCGGTAATAGCAATCAGCCCCAGCATTTT